This T cell receptor (beta chain) was sequenced during a study of cytomegalovirus exposure and HLA in healthy donors. As for the study in general: T cells numbering about 180 million yielded more than 100 million unique TCR beta sequences in an earlier analysis. Notes on the study in general: Researchers left out some V segments, among them TRBV6-2 and TRBV6-3, as indistinguishable. Listed as cytomegalovirus-associated were 150 to 200 TCR beta chains. A few CMV-associated chains proved CMV antigen-specific in vitro.

As for this clone: Its target is not known.

Vbeta (60) and Jbeta (13) primers were used in the PCR. Method: immunoSEQ multiplex PCR; TCRdb's copy keeps in-frame clones and lacks some. The sample lists 100,000 to 150,000 clones; more than 65% were seen once. The ends lost 5 bases at V and 6 bases at J; junction bases unmatched: 15. The CDR3 totals 17 residues. Germline CDR1 reads LNHNV; CDR2 reads YYDKDF (reference sequence). The sequence came from a man in his forties or fifties in good health and CMV-seronegative. The sequencing input was PBMCs. The chain uses TRBV15 and TRBJ1-4; 7 nucleotides agree with TRBD1. CDR3 DNA sequence: TGTGCCACCAGCCGGGGGGGGCAAGGGGGCGCGTATGAAAAACTGTTTTTT. Translated, it gives CATSRGGQGGAYEKLFF.